The present T cell receptor beta chain was sequenced within a study of cytomegalovirus exposure and HLA in healthy donors. Study as a whole: A data release that came early held about 89 million unique TCRs from HLA-typed donors. Study-level findings and limits: Later findings reportedly placed an Asian-associated ancestry cluster below the approximately 670-donor mean for N-insertions.

This PCR relied on a set of 60 Vbeta primers and 13 Jbeta primers. Generated by immunoSEQ multiplex PCR, the TCRdb table keeps only in-frame clones and is missing some. Among about 110,000 clones listed, approximately 70% were seen once. As for this clone: Antigen: not known.

Germline V lookup: CDR1 SGHVS, CDR2 FQNEAQ. The CDR3 has 15 amino acids. Trimming cost V 5 bases and J 4 bases; bases outside gene matches: 7. The chain recombines TRBV7-8 with TRBJ2-7; the match to TRBD2 covers 11 bases. What was sequenced was PBMCs. This TCR was recovered from a man aged 40-49 years in good health and CMV-seropositive. This chain's CDR3 is CASSPRLAGPYEQYF. CDR3 coding DNA: TGTGCCAGCAGCCCCCGACTAGCGGGACCATACGAGCAGTACTTC.